The 19 T cell receptor beta chains listed next were all sequenced from one sample in a study of beta chain features in type 1 diabetes. Investigators reverse transcribed all isolated RNA, so they sequenced expressed TCRB transcripts. Produced via immunoSEQ multiplex PCR; TCRdb's table is partial and in-frame only. The sample has about 60,000 clones; about three fifths are singletons. Specimen: Tregs from blood. The receptor set was obtained from a woman under 30 in good health.

This chain links TRBV7-9 with TRBJ1-4, with 7 bases identical to TRBD1. CDR3 length equals 13 residues. V shed 5 bases, J shed 7 bases, and the junction held 4 bases outside the gene matches. Germline CDR1 and CDR2: SEHNR and FQNEAQ (reference sequence). CDR3 DNA: TGTGCCAGCAGCCCAGGGACAGTTGAAAAACTGTTTTTT. This encodes CASSPGTVEKLFF. Complete variable domain (other parts from reference TRBV7-9 and TRBJ1-4): DTGVSQNPRHKITKRGQNVTFRCDPISEHNRLYWYRQTLGQGPEFLTYFQNEAQLEKSRLLSDRFSAERPKGSFSTLEIQRTEQGDSAMYLCASSPGTVEKLFFGSGTQLSVL.

The chain uses TRBV10-3 and TRBJ2-3; 8 nucleotides agree with TRBD2. Germline V CDR1 and CDR2: ENHRY, SYGVKD. J lost 3 bases, V lost 10 bases, and 9 bases had no gene match. The CDR3 contains 14 residues. The CDR3 loop reads CASRLGLATDTQYF. CDR3 nucleotide sequence: TGTGCCAGCCGCTTAGGACTAGCAACAGATACGCAGTATTTT.

The chain combines TRBV7-2 with TRBJ1-1; 7 bases are shared with TRBD1. V lost 5 bases, J lost 7 bases, and 7 bases stayed unmatched. The length of the CDR3 is 13 residues. The germline gives CDR1 SGHTA, CDR2 FQGNSA. The CDR3 loop reads CASSQGQKREAFF. DNA for the CDR3: TGTGCCAGCAGCCAGGGACAGAAACGTGAAGCTTTCTTT.

The gene calls are TRBV4-3 and TRBJ2-2, with 8 bases that match TRBD2. The germline V gene encodes CDR1 LGHNA and CDR2 YSLEER. The CDR3 covers 16 residues. V lost 4 bases to trimming and J lost 6 bases; unmatched junction nucleotides: 10. CDR3 nucleotide sequence: TGCGCCAGCAGCCTGTCTCACGGGGGGGCCGCCGGGGAGCTGTTTTTT. It codes for CASSLSHGGAAGELFF.

The rearrangement links TRBV15 to TRBJ2-3; 11 nucleotides line up with TRBD2. V was clipped by 5 bases and J by 11 bases; unmatched bases: 12. The CDR3 consists of 15 residues. Germline V CDR1 and CDR2: LNHNV, YYDKDF (reference sequence). CDR3 coding DNA: TGTGCCACCAGCTCCCGTATAGCGGGGGGGCCAAGGCAGTATTTT. It translates to CATSSRIAGGPRQYF.

The CDR3 sequence is CAIRQPNYGYTF. In nucleotides, the CDR3 is TGTGCCATCAGACAGCCCAACTATGGCTACACCTTC. The rearrangement joins TRBV10-3 to TRBJ1-2; no clear D gene. Germline lookup yields CDR1 ENHRY and CDR2 SYGVKD. The germline V and J ends were trimmed by 6 bases and 2 bases, with 7 bases remaining between them. There are 12 residues in the CDR3.

This chain links TRBV5-1 with TRBJ1-2, with 10 bases matching TRBD1. The CDR3 sequence is 15 residues long. CDR1 and CDR2 (germline): SGHRS, YFSETQ. J lost 4 bases, V lost 0 bases, and 3 bases had no gene match. Written as DNA, the CDR3 is TGCGCCAGCAGCTTGGTTGGGGACAGGGGCTATGGCTACACCTTC. Protein product: CASSLVGDRGYGYTF.

This clone is classed as medium-sized. V gene TRBV10-3 combines with J gene TRBJ1-1; D possibly corresponds to TRBD1 (5 bases). Germline V CDR1 and CDR2: ENHRY, SYGVKD. This CDR3 has 15 residues. Trimming took 3 bases from V and 6 from J, leaving 17 bases between them. The CDR3 nucleotides are TGTGCCATCAGTGACGACAGTGCAGTAGGACCTGAAGCTTTCTTT. This sequence encodes CAISDDSAVGPEAFF.

This clone was observed a single time. The rearrangement links TRBV30 to TRBJ2-6, with TRBD2 matching 7 bases. CDR1 and CDR2 (germline): GTSNPN, SVGIG (reference sequence). The CDR3 totals 18 residues. Trimming removed 5 bases from V and 0 bases from J; junction bases left unmatched: 13. For the CDR3, the DNA is TGTGCCTGGTGGGAGGGCGGGGTCCTCGACTCTGGGGCCAACGTCCTGACTTTC. It specifies CAWWEGGVLDSGANVLTF.

This clone was counted between two and nine times. The chain recombines TRBV4-1 with TRBJ2-1; maybe TRBD2 (5 bases). Trimming took off 1 base at V and 0 bases at J, with 7 bases between the two ends. Germline V gene data show CDR1 as MGHRA and CDR2 as YSYEKL. The CDR3 has 15 amino acids. The CDR3 reads CASSQVGSSYNEQFF. CDR3 DNA sequence: TGCGCCAGCAGCCAAGTAGGGAGCTCCTACAATGAGCAGTTCTTC.

The V and J genes are TRBV4-1 and TRBJ2-7; TRBD2 matches 10 bases. The germline CDR1 and CDR2 sequences are MGHRA and YSYEKL. Germline trimming cut 1 base from V and 7 bases from J; bases unmatched to any gene: 10. CDR3 size: 16 residues. The DNA of the CDR3 is TGCGCCAGCAGCCAAGGGCTAGCGGGAGTCCTAGGGGAGCAGTACTTC. It codes for CASSQGLAGVLGEQYF.

This chain connects TRBV5-1 to TRBJ2-3; D gene unclear. V was pared by 4 bases and J by 1 base, with 16 bases between. This CDR3 spans 16 amino acids. Germline lookup yields CDR1 SGHRS and CDR2 YFSETQ. CDR3 protein: CASSNLLVLGTDTQYF. DNA of the CDR3: TGCGCCAGCAGCAATCTCTTGGTACTCGGCACAGATACGCAGTATTTT.

The chain joins TRBV27 to TRBJ2-5; D is perhaps TRBD2 (5 bases). This CDR3 comprises 13 residues. CDR1 is MNHEY, CDR2 SMNVEV, per germline (reference sequence). V lost 5 bases and J lost 2, with 9 bases in between. CDR3 protein: CASSPGFQETQYF. CDR3 DNA sequence: TGTGCCAGCAGTCCGGGATTTCAAGAGACCCAGTACTTC.

CDR3 residues: CASTEQGVDTEAFF. Written as DNA, the CDR3 is TGCGCCAGCACTGAACAGGGAGTGGACACTGAAGCTTTCTTT. The chain has TRBV10-2 and TRBJ1-1, with D tentatively TRBD1 (6 bases). Trimming took 7 bases from V and 3 from J, leaving 15 bases between them. In germline, CDR1 is WSHSY, CDR2 SAAADI. The CDR3 runs 14 residues.

This clone was recorded only once. This chain connects TRBV7-2 to TRBJ2-5; tentative D call: TRBD1 (6 bases). V was pared by 5 bases and J by 5 bases, with 18 bases between. The CDR3 is 15 residues long. Per germline, CDR1 SGHTA and CDR2 FQGNSA. DNA of the CDR3: TGTGCCAGCAGCAGAACCCTGAACAGGGCGGAGACCCAGTACTTC. Amino acids: CASSRTLNRAETQYF.

This clone was picked up a small number of times. The V gene is TRBV5-5, the J gene TRBJ1-2; possibly TRBD1 for D (6 bases). The V end lost 0 bases, the J end lost 8 bases, and 17 bases lay between the germline ends. Germline V CDR1 and CDR2: SGHKS, YYEKEE (reference sequence). There are 15 residues in the CDR3. In nucleotides, the CDR3 is TGTGCCAGCAGCTTGGAGTCAGGGGCCTCGTACGGCTACACCTTC. This gives the protein CASSLESGASYGYTF.

This chain connects TRBV10-3 to TRBJ1-1, with D hard to call. Germline V gives CDR1 ENHRY, CDR2 SYGVKD. V was clipped by 2 bases and J by 2 bases, with 6 bases between them. This CDR3 region has 13 residues. The CDR3 bases are TGTGCCATCAGTGAGAATAGAAACACTGAAGCTTTCTTT. This sequence encodes CAISENRNTEAFF.

The chain recombines TRBV7-2 with TRBJ2-2, with 11 positions matching TRBD1. Germline V gene lookup returns CDR1 SGHTA and CDR2 FQGNSA. V trimming: 5 bases; J trimming: 2 bases; junction bases outside the gene matches: 7. This CDR3 comprises 17 residues. This CDR3 reads CASSQGQGAINTGELFF. In nucleotides, the CDR3 is TGTGCCAGCAGCCAAGGACAGGGGGCTATAAACACCGGGGAGCTGTTTTTT.

The chain combines TRBV2 with TRBJ2-7; a possible D gene is TRBD2 (6 bases). CDR3 size: 14 residues. V lost 4 bases to trimming and J lost 7 bases, with 17 bases between them. Germline-derived CDR1 and CDR2 are SNHLY and FYNNEI. CDR3 protein: CASSGVSGLGEQYF. For the CDR3, the DNA is TGTGCCAGCAGTGGGGTTAGCGGCCTAGGGGAGCAGTACTTC.